Shown below are 26 T cell receptor beta chains from a single sample sequenced in a study of control samples from healthy donors and cancer patients. Profiled with immunoSEQ multiplex PCR; TCRdb holds only in-frame clones, not every one. The table records about 180,000 clones, around 89% of them present only once. The source material was blood. The origin of the receptors is a woman aged 45-60 years in good health.

V usage is TRBV6-2 or TRBV6-3 and J usage is TRBJ1-2; 9 bases match TRBD1. With 6 bases clipped from V and 3 bases from J, the junction kept 8 bases outside the gene matches. The CDR3 contains 15 residues. Germline-derived CDR1 and CDR2 are MNHEY and SVGEGT. The CDR3, as DNA: TGTGCCAGCAGCCTCCGGGACAGGGCCGACTATGGCTACACCTTC. Protein: CASSLRDRADYGYTF.

This chain uses TRBV5-6 with TRBJ1-1, with 8 bases fitting TRBD1. V was pared by 3 bases and J by 2 bases, with 6 bases of the junction left unmatched. This CDR3 is built from 15 residues. The germline V gene encodes CDR1 SGHDT and CDR2 YYEEEE. The DNA for the CDR3 is TGTGCCAGCAGCTCACAACAGGGGGGTAACACTGAAGCTTTCTTT. Its translation: CASSSQQGGNTEAFF.

A single count supports this clone. CDR3 sequence: CASSTENEQYF. DNA of the CDR3: TGTGCCAGTAGTACTGAGAACGAGCAGTACTTC. The genes are TRBV19 and TRBJ2-7, with D hard to call. The CDR3 has 11 amino acids. CDR1 LNHDA and CDR2 SQIVND come from the germline V gene (reference sequence). Trimming cost V 4 bases and J 5 bases, with 6 bases left between them. Using reference TRBV19 and TRBJ2-7 for the parts outside the CDR3, the full variable domain is DGGITQSPKYLFRKEGQNVTLSCEQNLNHDAMYWYRQDPGQGLRLIYYSQIVNDFQKGDIAEGYSVSREKKESFPLTVTSAQKNPTAFYLCASSTENEQYFGPGTRLTVT.

This rearrangement joins TRBV28 to TRBJ2-7; D is undetermined. The CDR3 spans 15 residues. With 5 bases removed from V and 1 base from J, the gap between germline ends came to 15 bases. Germline CDR1 reads MDHEN; CDR2 reads SYDVKM. This CDR3 is CASSPTGLSSYEQYF. CDR3 DNA sequence: TGTGCCAGCAGTCCGACGGGCCTGAGTTCCTACGAGCAGTACTTC.

The CDR3 sequence: CASSQTQNTEAFF. The CDR3, as DNA: TGCGCCAGCAGCCAAACCCAAAACACTGAAGCTTTCTTT. The V call is TRBV4-3, the J call TRBJ1-1, with D hard to call. This CDR3 region has 13 residues. Germline-derived CDR1 and CDR2 are LGHNA and YSLEER. Trimming removed 2 bases at V and 2 bases at J, with 6 bases between.

V gene TRBV5-5 combines with J gene TRBJ1-1; D is ambiguous. This CDR3 is 15 amino acids long. V was shortened by 0 bases and J by 0 bases, with 9 bases between the two germline ends. Germline lookup yields CDR1 SGHKS and CDR2 YYEKEE (reference sequence). The DNA of the CDR3 is TGTGCCAGCAGCTTGGCCGGAGCAGTGAACACTGAAGCTTTCTTT. Amino acids: CASSLAGAVNTEAFF.

V is TRBV14 and J is TRBJ2-7; D ambiguous. The CDR3 totals 13 residues. V lost 0 bases to trimming and J lost 6 bases, with 9 bases between them. Germline lookup yields CDR1 SGHDN and CDR2 FVKESK. The chain's CDR3 is CASSQDLAGEQYF. As DNA, the CDR3 is TGTGCCAGCAGCCAAGATTTGGCAGGCGAGCAGTACTTC.

The chain's CDR3 is CASSLTAANTEAFF. The DNA for the CDR3 is TGTGCCAGCAGCTTAACGGCAGCGAACACTGAAGCTTTCTTT. The chain combines TRBV7-3 with TRBJ1-1; D remains ambiguous. Trimming pared 0 bases from V and 1 base from J, leaving 6 bases between. Germline V gene lookup returns CDR1 SGHTA and CDR2 FQGTGA. The CDR3 consists of 14 residues.

V and J are TRBV19 and TRBJ2-3; weak D call: TRBD1 (6 bases). Germline V lookup: CDR1 LNHDA, CDR2 SQIVND (reference sequence). This CDR3 comprises 17 residues. Trimming took off 5 bases at V and 4 bases at J, with 22 bases between the two ends. The CDR3 region is CASSPSSPGDGADTQYF. The CDR3 region has the DNA TGTGCCAGTAGTCCCTCTTCCCCAGGGGATGGGGCAGATACGCAGTATTTT.

This chain connects TRBV4-3 to TRBJ1-4, with D maybe TRBD1 (5 bases). V gave up 0 bases and J gave up 4 bases, with 9 bases separating them. This CDR3 is built from 15 residues. The germline V gene has CDR1 LGHNA and CDR2 YSLEER. CDR3 in amino acids: CASSQDAGINEKLFF. DNA for the CDR3: TGCGCCAGCAGCCAAGATGCAGGGATTAATGAAAAACTGTTTTTT.

The chain uses TRBV19 and TRBJ2-4; 7 positions match TRBD2. The trim removed 8 bases at V and 8 bases at J, leaving 9 bases unmatched. The CDR3 runs 13 residues. Germline CDR1 is LNHDA and CDR2 is SQIVND (reference sequence). The CDR3 protein is CASSGGDTDIQYF. The CDR3 DNA reads as TGTGCCAGTTCTGGGGGGGATACGGACATTCAGTACTTC.

The V call is TRBV19, the J call TRBJ1-2; 9 nucleotides line up with TRBD1. Looked up from germline, CDR1 is LNHDA and CDR2 is SQIVND (reference sequence). CDR3 size: 16 residues. After removal of 7 bases from V and 4 bases from J, the junction contained 13 bases not matched to a gene. The CDR3 DNA reads TGTGCCAGTACCTCAACCCTGGGACAGGGAATCTATGGCTACACCTTC. Translated, it gives CASTSTLGQGIYGYTF.

This sequence joins TRBV7-8 and TRBJ1-2; D gene ambiguous. With 0 bases removed from V and 2 bases from J, the gap between germline ends came to 10 bases. Germline CDR1 SGHVS, CDR2 FQNEAQ. CDR3 length: 15 residues. This chain's CDR3 is CASSLARSMNYGYTF. The CDR3 DNA reads as TGTGCCAGCAGCTTAGCGCGGTCCATGAACTATGGCTACACCTTC.

V gene TRBV6-1 combines with J gene TRBJ2-7; D is unresolved. V lost 1 base to trimming and J lost 0 bases, with 13 bases between them. The CDR3 covers 16 residues. The germline gives CDR1 MNHNS, CDR2 SASEGT. In DNA, the CDR3 is TGTGCCAGCAGTGAAGGCCATGATCTAAGCTCCTACGAGCAGTACTTC. As protein: CASSEGHDLSSYEQYF.

Comments on this clone: The germline gene is not matched at one end of the junction; a read error may be the cause. The chain combines TRBV12-3 or TRBV12-4 with TRBJ2-2; the match to TRBD2 covers 8 bases. The CDR3 extends over 13 amino acids. This chain's CDR3 is CASGTSRSGELLF. The CDR3 DNA follows: TGTGCCAGCGGGACTAGTCGGTCCGGGGAGCTGCTTTTT.

This chain connects TRBV21-1 to TRBJ1-5. TRBV21-1 is assigned pseudogene status. The CDR3 runs 17 residues. This CDR3 is CASFPSHRGEGDQPQHF. For the CDR3, the DNA is TGTGCCAGCTTCCCTTCGCATCGGGGCGAGGGAGATCAGCCCCAGCATTTT.

CDR3 in DNA: TGTGCCAGCAGCCGATCACCGGGCCGAGCTGGCTCTGAAGCTTTCTTT. Translated: CASSRSPGRAGSEAFF. J is TRBJ1-1 and V is TRBV5-5; D remains ambiguous. The CDR3 sequence is 16 residues long. V lost 4 bases to trimming and J lost 6 bases, with 22 bases between them. The germline CDR1 and CDR2 sequences are SGHKS and YYEKEE (reference sequence).

Note on this clone: A read error may account for a junction end that differs from germline. The same CDR3 is also encoded by other DNA sequences in this sample. This chain connects TRBV9 to TRBJ2-1, with 7 bases matching TRBD1. CDR1 and CDR2 from the germline V gene are SGDLS and YYNGEE. The CDR3 contains 13 residues. CDR3 coding DNA: TGCGCCAGCGGACAGGAGAACCACAATGAGCAGTTCTTC. Translating gives CASGQENHNEQFF.

The chain is built from TRBV7-9 and TRBJ1-3, with D unresolved. CDR3 size: 17 residues. V lost 3 bases, J lost 0 bases, and 15 bases lay in between. Germline V gene lookup returns CDR1 SEHNR and CDR2 FQNEAQ (reference sequence). CDR3 in amino acids: CASSFGVGFFSGNTIYF. The CDR3 DNA reads as TGTGCCAGCAGCTTTGGGGTGGGGTTTTTCTCTGGAAACACCATATATTTT.

The chain has TRBV9 and TRBJ2-3; the D call may be TRBD1 or TRBD2 (7 bases each). V was cut by 3 bases and J by 5 bases, with 19 bases left in between. Germline V CDR1 and CDR2: SGDLS, YYNGEE. The CDR3 consists of 16 residues. The CDR3 here is CASSAGGGPPGDTQYF. The CDR3 DNA follows: TGTGCCAGCAGCGCAGGGGGGGGGCCTCCTGGAGATACGCAGTATTTT.

The V and J genes are TRBV5-1 and TRBJ2-5; 13 bases match TRBD2. V trimming: 7 bases; J trimming: 5 bases; junction bases outside the gene matches: 2. Germline V gene lookup returns CDR1 SGHRS and CDR2 YFSETQ. The CDR3 is 13 residues long. The CDR3, as DNA: TGCGCCAGCCGGACTAGCGGGAGTGAGACCCAGTACTTC. Its protein is CASRTSGSETQYF.

CDR3 bases: TGCGCCAGCAGCTCTGGGAGCATCAGGAGCTCTGGAAACACCATATATTTT. This gives the protein CASSSGSIRSSGNTIYF. This rearrangement joins TRBV5-1 to TRBJ1-3, with D hard to call. Germline lookup yields CDR1 SGHRS and CDR2 YFSETQ. Trimming removed 3 bases from V and 0 bases from J, with 16 bases in between. This CDR3 has 17 residues. Complete variable domain (other parts from reference TRBV5-1 and TRBJ1-3): KAGVTQTPRYLIKTRGQQVTLSCSPISGHRSVSWYQQTPGQGLQFLFEYFSETQRNKGNFPGRFSGRQFSNSRSEMNVSTLELGDSALYLCASSSGSIRSSGNTIYFGEGSWLTVV.

V usage is TRBV24-1 and J usage is TRBJ2-1; 16 bases align to TRBD2. The germline gives CDR1 KGHDR, CDR2 SFDVKD. Unmatched junction bases numbered 9, after V lost 3 bases and J lost 8 bases. This CDR3 region has 18 residues. Here the CDR3 DNA reads TGTGCCACCAGTGATGACGGGACTAGCGGGGGGGCCTTCGATGAGCAGTTCTTC. Encoded protein: CATSDDGTSGGAFDEQFF.

CDR3 residues: CASRAGRGLQETQYF. The CDR3, as DNA: TGTGCCAGCAGAGCGGGCAGGGGGCTTCAAGAGACCCAGTACTTC. The rearrangement joins TRBV6-5 to TRBJ2-5; 8 bases align to TRBD1. This CDR3 comprises 15 residues. V lost 6 bases and J lost 2; bases outside the gene matches: 8. CDR1 and CDR2 from the germline V gene are MNHEY and SVGAGI.

The chain employs TRBV4-1 and TRBJ2-7, with D possibly called TRBD1 or TRBD2 (5 bases each). Germline lookup yields CDR1 MGHRA and CDR2 YSYEKL. V lost 0 bases and J 4 bases, leaving 25 bases between the germline ends. The CDR3 is made up of 19 amino acids. CDR3 residues: CASSQDWGIGQGRGYEQYF. DNA of the CDR3: TGCGCCAGCAGCCAAGATTGGGGGATTGGGCAGGGTAGAGGGTACGAGCAGTACTTC.

The chain couples TRBV7-2 to TRBJ2-3, with TRBD1 as a possible D gene (5 bases). Germline assignment: CDR1 SGHTA and CDR2 FQGNSA. The germline V and J ends were trimmed by 6 bases and 4 bases, with 17 bases remaining between them. This CDR3 comprises 15 residues. CDR3 DNA: TGTGCCAGCAGTCCAACAGGTGCACCGGCAGATACGCAGTATTTT. This encodes CASSPTGAPADTQYF.